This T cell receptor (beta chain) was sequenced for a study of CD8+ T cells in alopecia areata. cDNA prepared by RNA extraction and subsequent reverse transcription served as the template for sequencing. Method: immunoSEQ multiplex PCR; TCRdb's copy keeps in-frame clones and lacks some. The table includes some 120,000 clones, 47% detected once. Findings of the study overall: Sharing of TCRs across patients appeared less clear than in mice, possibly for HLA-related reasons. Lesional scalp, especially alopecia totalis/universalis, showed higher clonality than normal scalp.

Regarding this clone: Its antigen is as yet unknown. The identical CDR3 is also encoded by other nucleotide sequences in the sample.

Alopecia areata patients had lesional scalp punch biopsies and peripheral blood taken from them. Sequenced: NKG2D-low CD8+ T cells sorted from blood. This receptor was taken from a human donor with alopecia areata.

The CDR3 reads CASSSTDTQYF. The CDR3 nucleotides read TGTGCCAGCAGTAGCACAGATACGCAGTATTTT. The chain uses TRBV27 and TRBJ2-3; D not certain. The CDR3 contains 11 residues. Trimming stripped 5 bases from V and 0 bases from J, with 0 bases between. Germline CDR1 and CDR2: MNHEY and SMNVEV (reference sequence).